This T cell receptor (beta chain) was recovered during a study of blood T cell repertoires in COVID-19. Measured with immunoSEQ multiplex PCR; TCRdb has only the in-frame clones, and not every one. Here the sample spans 25,000 or so clones, roughly 89% being singletons. Germline-derived CDR1 and CDR2 are DFQATT and SNEGSKA (reference sequence). The CDR3 sequence is 11 residues long. Between the trimmed V and J ends, which lost 3 bases and 4 bases, there was a span of 6 bases. The rearrangement uses TRBV20-1 and TRBJ1-1; no definite D call. This clonotype was sampled from a human donor in a cohort sampled during active COVID-19. Material: peripheral blood. This CDR3 reads CSAREGTEAFF. The CDR3 nucleotides are TGCAGTGCTAGGGAGGGCACTGAAGCTTTCTTT.